This section outlines one T cell receptor beta chain sequence together with its context. Preparation of the TCRbeta library was carried out with unique molecular identifiers. TCRdb reprocessed the PCR reads via MiXCR and lists one record per CDR3 protein. Here the sample spans some 280,000 distinct CDR3 sequences, almost 10% being singletons. The entry originates in a study of T-cell reconstitution after alpha-beta-depleted transplantation in children. With V trimmed by 4 bases and J by 5 bases, 14 bases remained unmatched. Germline V lookup: CDR1 SGHRS, CDR2 YFSETQ. The CDR3 length is 16 residues. The TCR was taken from a human donor who donated a stem cell graft to a child with SCID. The genes are TRBV5-1 and TRBJ1-1, with TRBD1 matching 7 bases. The starting material was PBMCs from the stem cell graft donor, obtained from the stem cell graft. The CDR3 DNA sequence: TGCGCCAGCAGCACTGGGGACAGCCCGACTTGGACTGAAGCTTTCTTT. Translated: CASSTGDSPTWTEAFF.